These 8 T cell receptor beta chains were sequenced from one sample in a study of molecular identifiers for immune sequencing clone quantification. TCRdb fed the PCR reads into MiXCR, producing one record per CDR3 protein. This sample has 70,000 to 95,000 distinct CDR3 sequences; under 20% occur once, and the top ten carry around 0.88%. The sample comprised naive CD8+ T cells from blood, with Jurkat cell RNA spiked in. Specified subset: FACS-sorted CD8+CD4-CCR7+CD45RA+ naive T cells. The receptors originated from a human donor in good health. Some libraries in this study had Jurkat cell RNA spiked in.

V usage is TRBV7-8 and J usage is TRBJ1-1, with D possibly TRBD1 on 6 matching bases. Germline V gene data show CDR1 as SGHVS and CDR2 as FQNEAQ. CDR3 length equals 16 residues. V was pared by 0 bases and J by 4 bases, with 15 bases between. In DNA form, the CDR3 reads TGTGCCAGCAGCTTAGCGTTCTTCGGACAGAGCACTGAAGCTTTCTTT. Its protein is CASSLAFFGQSTEAFF.

This clonotype showed up many times. The gene calls are TRBV12-3 or TRBV12-4 and TRBJ2-1, with 9 nucleotides matching TRBD1. V lost 5 bases to trimming and J lost 6 bases; unmatched junction nucleotides: 11. This CDR3 contains 16 residues. In DNA form, the CDR3 reads TGTGCCAGCAGTCTTACCGGGACAGGGAGAATCAATGAGCAGTTCTTC. It is translated as CASSLTGTGRINEQFF.

This clonotype was detected many times. The V and J genes are TRBV14 and TRBJ2-7, with D perhaps TRBD2 (7 bases). Germline CDR1 is SGHDN and CDR2 is FVKESK. CDR3 length equals 14 residues. Deletions cut 4 bases from V and 2 bases from J, with 12 bases between. The CDR3 DNA sequence: TGTGCCAGCAGCCCCCGCGGGGGCCCCTACGAGCAGTACTTC. Translated: CASSPRGGPYEQYF.

The sample holds one count of this clonotype. The J gene is TRBJ2-2, the V gene TRBV5-3; D is possibly TRBD2 (7 bases). TRBV5-3 is designated an ORF whose function remains uncertain. This CDR3 is built from 15 residues. Trimming stripped 8 bases from V and 7 bases from J, with 21 bases between. The CDR3: CASSQYGGRSGELFF. DNA of the CDR3: TGTGCCAGCAGCCAGTACGGGGGGCGAAGCGGGGAGCTGTTTTTT.

This clonotype was counted ten times or more. The CDR3: CASSWDGSYGYTF. CDR3 DNA sequence: TGTGCCAGCAGTTGGGACGGAAGCTATGGCTACACCTTC. The chain recombines TRBV6-5 with TRBJ1-2; D is possibly TRBD1 (5 bases). CDR3 size: 13 residues. Per germline, CDR1 MNHEY and CDR2 SVGAGI. The V end lost 4 bases, the J end lost 4 bases, and 10 bases lay between the germline ends.

Remarks on this clonotype: A read error is possible here, since a much larger clone lies one base away. V gene TRBV20-1 combines with J gene TRBJ2-7, with a tentative D call TRBD2 (7 bases). Germline CDR1 is DFQATT and CDR2 is SNEGSKA (reference sequence). The CDR3 loop spans 19 amino acids. CDR3 DNA sequence: TGCAGTGCTAGACTCCCGCGGGAGCTTCCAGGGGTGCTGACCTACGAGCAGCACTTC. Protein product: CSARLPRELPGVLTYEQHF.

Note on this clonotype: This clone may be a read error of a much larger clone one base away. The chain joins TRBV20-1 to TRBJ2-1, with a weak D call TRBD2 (5 bases). CDR1 and CDR2 (germline): DFQATT, SNEGSKA (reference sequence). The CDR3 covers 11 residues. CDR3 residues: CGANSGPRQFF. The DNA of the CDR3 is TGCGGTGCTAACAGCGGCCCGCGGCAGTTCTTC.

As concerns this clonotype: A read error is possible here, since a much larger clone lies one base away. The genes are TRBV30 and TRBJ2-5, with D possibly TRBD2 on 6 matching bases. V was shortened by 8 bases and J by 0 bases, with 13 bases between the two germline ends. This CDR3 contains 13 residues. Germline values: CDR1 GTSNPN, CDR2 SVGIG (reference sequence). DNA of the CDR3: TGTGCCGGGTTCGGAGGGTACCAAGAGACCCAGTACTTC. It is translated as CAGFGGYQETQYF.